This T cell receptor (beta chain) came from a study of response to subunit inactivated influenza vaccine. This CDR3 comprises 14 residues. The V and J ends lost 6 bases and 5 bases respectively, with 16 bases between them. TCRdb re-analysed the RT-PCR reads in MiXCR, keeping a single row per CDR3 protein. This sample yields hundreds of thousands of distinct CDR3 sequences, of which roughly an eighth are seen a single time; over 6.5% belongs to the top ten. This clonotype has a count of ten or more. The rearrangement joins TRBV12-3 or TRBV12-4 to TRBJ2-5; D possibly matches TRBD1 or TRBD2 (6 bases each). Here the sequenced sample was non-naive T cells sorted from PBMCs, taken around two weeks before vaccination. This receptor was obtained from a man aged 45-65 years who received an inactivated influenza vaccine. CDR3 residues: CASSPNGGGETQYF. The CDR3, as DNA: TGTGCCAGCAGCCCCAACGGGGGCGGTGAGACCCAGTACTTC.